This T cell receptor (beta chain) was documented in a study of CD8 T cells in Susac syndrome. Random hexamers were used to reverse transcribe about 0.5 to 1 ug of RNA. TCRdb processed the immunoSEQ multiplex PCR reads anew with MiXCR; each CDR3 protein has one entry. In the table there are some 260,000 distinct CDR3 sequences, about 88% of which are singletons. From germline, CDR1 is SEHNR and CDR2 FQNEAQ (reference sequence). The V end lost 5 bases, the J end lost 2 bases, and 16 bases lay between the germline ends. CDR3 length: 16 residues. This receptor was identified in a human donor with multiple sclerosis. V is TRBV7-9 and J is TRBJ2-1; TRBD2 might be the D (6 bases). Sequenced input: CD8+ T cells from PBMCs. CDR3 loop: CASSTIPGVPYNEQFF. In nucleotides, the CDR3 is TGTGCCAGCAGCACTATCCCGGGAGTCCCCTACAATGAGCAGTTCTTC.